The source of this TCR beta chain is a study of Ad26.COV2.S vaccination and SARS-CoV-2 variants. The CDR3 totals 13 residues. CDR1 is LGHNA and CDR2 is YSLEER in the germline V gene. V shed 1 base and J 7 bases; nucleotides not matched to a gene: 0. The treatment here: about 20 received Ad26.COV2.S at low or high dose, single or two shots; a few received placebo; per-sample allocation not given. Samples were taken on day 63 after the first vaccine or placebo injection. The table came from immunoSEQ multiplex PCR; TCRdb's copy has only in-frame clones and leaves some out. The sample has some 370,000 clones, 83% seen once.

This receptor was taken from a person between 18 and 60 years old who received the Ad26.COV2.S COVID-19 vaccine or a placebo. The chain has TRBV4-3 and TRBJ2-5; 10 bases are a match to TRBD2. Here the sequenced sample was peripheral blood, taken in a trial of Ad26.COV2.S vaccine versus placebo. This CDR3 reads CASSQGLAGTQYF. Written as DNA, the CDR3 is TGCGCCAGCAGCCAAGGACTAGCGGGGACCCAGTACTTC.